This TCR beta chain was recovered during a study of CD8 T cells in ankylosing spondylitis. A single record per CDR3 protein comes from TCRdb applying MiXCR to the 5' RACE reads. The sample yields 30,000 or so distinct CDR3 sequences, 5.3% seen once. This clonotype showed up many times. The germline CDR1 and CDR2 sequences are SGDLS and YYNGEE. The V gene end was trimmed by 3 bases and the J gene end by 8 bases; junction bases not matched to a gene: 12. The CDR3 consists of 15 residues. The clonotype comes from a female donor with ankylosing spondylitis or in good health (not recorded which). The gene calls are TRBV9 and TRBJ2-7; TRBD2 matches 9 bases. The source material was blood, either unsorted or a sorted T cell fraction (not recorded which). The CDR3, as DNA: TGTGCCAGCAGCGAATATAGCGGGGGCGCAGTAAAGCAGTACTTC. It is translated as CASSEYSGGAVKQYF.